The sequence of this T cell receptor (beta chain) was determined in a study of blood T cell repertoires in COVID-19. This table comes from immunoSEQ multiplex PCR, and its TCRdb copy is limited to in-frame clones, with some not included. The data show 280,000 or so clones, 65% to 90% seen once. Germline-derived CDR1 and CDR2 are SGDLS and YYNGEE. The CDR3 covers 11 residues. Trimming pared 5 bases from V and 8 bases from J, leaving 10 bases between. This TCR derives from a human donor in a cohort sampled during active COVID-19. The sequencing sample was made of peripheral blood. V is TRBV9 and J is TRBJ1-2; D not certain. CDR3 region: CASRSNRGYTF. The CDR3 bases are TGTGCCAGCAGGTCGAATCGGGGCTACACCTTC.